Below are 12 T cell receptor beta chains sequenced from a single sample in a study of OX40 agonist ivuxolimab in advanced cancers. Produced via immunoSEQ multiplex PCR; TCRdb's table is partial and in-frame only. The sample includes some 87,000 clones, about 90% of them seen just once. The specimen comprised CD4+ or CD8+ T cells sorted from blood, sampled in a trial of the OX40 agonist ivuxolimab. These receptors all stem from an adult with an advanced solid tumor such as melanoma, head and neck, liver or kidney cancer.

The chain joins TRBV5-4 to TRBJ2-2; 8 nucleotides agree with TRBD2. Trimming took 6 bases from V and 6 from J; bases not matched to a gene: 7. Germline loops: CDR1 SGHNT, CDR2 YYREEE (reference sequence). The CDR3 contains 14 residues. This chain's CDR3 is CASTPGGPSGELFF. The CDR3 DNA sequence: TGTGCCAGCACTCCGGGAGGGCCGTCCGGGGAGCTGTTTTTT.

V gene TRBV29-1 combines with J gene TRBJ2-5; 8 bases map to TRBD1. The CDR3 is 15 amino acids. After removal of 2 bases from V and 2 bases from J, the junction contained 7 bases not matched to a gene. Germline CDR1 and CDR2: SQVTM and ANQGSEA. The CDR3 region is CSVERGQGPQETQYF. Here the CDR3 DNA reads TGCAGCGTTGAACGAGGACAGGGCCCACAAGAGACCCAGTACTTC.

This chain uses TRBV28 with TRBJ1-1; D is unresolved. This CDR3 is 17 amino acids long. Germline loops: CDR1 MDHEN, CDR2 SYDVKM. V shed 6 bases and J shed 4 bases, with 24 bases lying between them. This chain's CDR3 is CASSLNWLIKGRTEAFF. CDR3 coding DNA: TGTGCCAGCAGCCTGAACTGGTTAATCAAAGGACGCACTGAAGCTTTCTTT.

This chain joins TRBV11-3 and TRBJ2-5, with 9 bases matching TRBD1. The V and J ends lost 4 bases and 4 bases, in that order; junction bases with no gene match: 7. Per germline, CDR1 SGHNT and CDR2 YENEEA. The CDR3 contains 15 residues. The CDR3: CASSYTGTGSETQYF. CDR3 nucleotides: TGTGCCAGCAGCTATACCGGGACAGGGTCAGAGACCCAGTACTTC.

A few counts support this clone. The CDR3 DNA reads TGTGCCAGCACCCCCGTCGGACGCCGGAACACTGAAGCTTTCTTT. This translates into CASTPVGRRNTEAFF. This chain uses TRBV6-5 with TRBJ1-1, with no clear D. The CDR3 contains 15 residues. Deletions cut 7 bases from V and 1 base from J, with 16 bases between. Germline loops: CDR1 MNHEY, CDR2 SVGAGI.

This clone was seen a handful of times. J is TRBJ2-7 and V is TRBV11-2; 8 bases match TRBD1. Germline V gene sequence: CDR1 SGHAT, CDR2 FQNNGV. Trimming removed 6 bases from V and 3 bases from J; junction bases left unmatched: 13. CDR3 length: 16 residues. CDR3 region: CASRRGTRGRLYEQYF. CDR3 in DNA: TGTGCCAGCAGACGCGGCACCAGGGGGCGACTCTACGAGCAGTACTTC.

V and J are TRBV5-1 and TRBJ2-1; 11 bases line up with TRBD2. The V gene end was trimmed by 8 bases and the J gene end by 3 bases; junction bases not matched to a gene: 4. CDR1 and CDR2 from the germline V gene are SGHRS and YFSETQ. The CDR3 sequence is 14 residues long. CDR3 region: CASTTSGGYNEQFF. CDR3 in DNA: TGCGCCAGTACTACTAGCGGGGGCTACAATGAGCAGTTCTTC.

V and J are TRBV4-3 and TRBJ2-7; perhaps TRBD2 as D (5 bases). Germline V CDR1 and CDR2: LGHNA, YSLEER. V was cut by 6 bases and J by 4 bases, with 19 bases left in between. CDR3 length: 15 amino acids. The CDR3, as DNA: TGCGCCAGCAGTCGGTCGGTGGACTGGGCGTACGAGCAGTACTTC. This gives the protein CASSRSVDWAYEQYF.

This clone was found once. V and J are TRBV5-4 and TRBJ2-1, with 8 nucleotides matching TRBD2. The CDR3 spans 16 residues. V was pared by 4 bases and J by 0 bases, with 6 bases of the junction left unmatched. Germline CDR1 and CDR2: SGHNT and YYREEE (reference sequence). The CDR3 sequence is CASSLGGRPSYNEQFF. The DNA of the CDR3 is TGTGCCAGCAGCCTAGGCGGGAGGCCCTCCTACAATGAGCAGTTCTTC.

In nucleotides, the CDR3 is TGTGCCAGCAGCTTATTGCGGGAGGGCCGGGAGCAGTTCTTC. It translates to CASSLLREGREQFF. The chain is built from TRBV11-1 and TRBJ2-1; 9 bases are shared with TRBD2. The J segment lost 10 bases and the V segment lost 2 bases, leaving 6 bases of the junction unmatched. The CDR3 sequence is 14 residues long. Per the germline V gene, CDR1 is SGHAT and CDR2 is FQDESV (reference sequence).

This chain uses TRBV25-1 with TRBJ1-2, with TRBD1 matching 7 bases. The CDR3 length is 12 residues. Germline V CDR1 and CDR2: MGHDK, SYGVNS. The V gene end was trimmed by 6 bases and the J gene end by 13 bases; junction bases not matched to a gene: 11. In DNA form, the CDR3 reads TGTGCCAGCAGCCGGGACAGCGGCTCCCCCACCTTC. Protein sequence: CASSRDSGSPTF.

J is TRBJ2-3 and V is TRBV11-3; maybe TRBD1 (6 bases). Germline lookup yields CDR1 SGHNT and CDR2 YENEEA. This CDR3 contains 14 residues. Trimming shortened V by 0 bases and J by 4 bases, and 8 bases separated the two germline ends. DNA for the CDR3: TGTGCCAGCAGCTTAGAACCAGGGGCAGATACGCAGTATTTT. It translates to CASSLEPGADTQYF.